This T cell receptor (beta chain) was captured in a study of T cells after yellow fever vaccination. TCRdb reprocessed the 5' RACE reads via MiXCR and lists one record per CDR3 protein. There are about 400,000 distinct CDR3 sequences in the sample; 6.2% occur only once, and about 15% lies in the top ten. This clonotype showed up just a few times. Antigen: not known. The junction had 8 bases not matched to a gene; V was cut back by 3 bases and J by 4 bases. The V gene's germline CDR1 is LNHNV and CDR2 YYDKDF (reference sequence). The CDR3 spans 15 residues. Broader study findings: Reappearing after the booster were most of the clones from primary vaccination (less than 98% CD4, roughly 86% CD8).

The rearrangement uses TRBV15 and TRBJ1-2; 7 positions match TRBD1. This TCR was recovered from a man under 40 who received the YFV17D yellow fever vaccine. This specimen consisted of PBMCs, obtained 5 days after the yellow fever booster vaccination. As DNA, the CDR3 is TGTGCCACCAGCAGCGGGGGACAGTTCCTCTATGGCTACACCTTC. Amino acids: CATSSGGQFLYGYTF. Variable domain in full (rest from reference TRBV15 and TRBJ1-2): DAMVIQNPRYQVTQFGKPVTLSCSQTLNHNVMYWYQQKSSQAPKLLFHYYDKDFNNEADTPDNFQSRRPNTSFCFLDIRSPGLGDTAMYLCATSSGGQFLYGYTFGSGTRLTVV.